The present T cell receptor (beta chain) was sequenced within a study of cytomegalovirus exposure and HLA in healthy donors. Findings and limits, study-wide: The authors later linked a missense DCLRE1C variant to TCR beta V- and J-gene trimming. Productive rates of about 90% or about 30% were seen for most TCR beta V segments in an earlier analysis. In vitro checks showed that three CMV-associated chains really do target CMV antigens.

The CDR3 loop spans 13 amino acids. CDR1 is MNHEY and CDR2 is SVGAGI in the germline V gene. These donors, healthy bone marrow donors, were studied. A remark on this clone: Its antigen remains unidentified.

The PCR used 60 Vbeta and 13 Jbeta primers. The repertoire was sequenced with immunoSEQ multiplex PCR; TCRdb's copy has only in-frame clones and lacks some. The repertoire table contains 130,000 or so clones. This receptor was identified in a woman aged 40 to 55 in good health and CMV-seronegative. The rearrangement uses TRBV6-5 and TRBJ2-5; TRBD1 matches at 9 bases. The DNA end lines up better with TRBJ2-7; the J call may be wrong. Material: PBMCs. This CDR3 is CASSSDRGYEQYF. Here the CDR3 DNA reads TGTGCCAGCAGTTCGGACAGGGGCTACGAGCAGTACTTC.